Listed below are T cell receptor beta chains from one sample, sequenced in a study of cytotoxic CD8 clonotypes in ibrutinib-treated CLL. This table comes from immunoSEQ multiplex PCR, and its TCRdb copy is limited to in-frame clones, with some not included. The sample includes some 200,000 clones, approximately 75% of them seen just once. The sequenced sample was PBMCs, obtained after 12 months of ibrutinib treatment. The receptor set was obtained from a human donor with chronic lymphocytic leukemia. The CDR3 runs from the conserved cysteine through the conserved F or W. The D gene is left open where the match is weak. Some rows have no size entry. The others give once, few or many, or a class for an expanded clone.

TRBJ2-1 | TRBD2 | 15 | once | TRBV6-4 | CASSDSVAGYNEQFF | TGTGCCAGCAGTGACTCGGTAGCGGGCTACAATGAGCAGTTCTTC
TRBJ1-1 | - | 14 | - | TRBV4-2 | CASSRIGGNTEAFF | TGTGCCAGCAGCCGGATAGGGGGTAACACTGAAGCTTTCTTT
TRBJ2-7 | TRBD2 | 20 | - | TRBV13 | CASSLVFTRGRKRGAYEQYF | TGTGCCAGCAGCTTAGTCTTTACTCGGGGACGAAAGCGGGGGGCCTACGAGCAGTACTTC
TRBJ2-6 | - | 15 | - | TRBV28 | CASSAHRPGANVLTF | TGTGCCAGCAGTGCCCACAGGCCTGGGGCCAACGTCCTGACTTTC
TRBJ2-1 | TRBD1 | 14 | once | TRBV7-8 | CASSAGQGWNEQFF | TGTGCCAGCAGCGCTGGACAGGGGTGGAATGAGCAGTTCTTC
TRBJ2-3 | TRBD1 | 15 | - | TRBV5-4 | CASSLGQGSLDTQYF | TGTGCCAGCAGCTTGGGACAGGGATCTTTGGATACGCAGTATTTT
TRBJ2-7 | TRBD2 | 16 | - | TRBV6-4 | CASSDHRDYQTYEQYF | TGTGCCAGCAGTGATCACCGGGACTACCAGACCTACGAGCAGTACTTC
TRBJ2-4 | - | 17 | - | TRBV7-8 | CASSLAYRAEVKNIQYF | TGTGCCAGCAGCTTAGCCTACAGGGCCGAAGTCAAAAACATTCAGTACTTC
TRBJ1-3 | - | 13 | - | TRBV5-6 | CASSSWLGNTIYF | TGTGCCAGCAGCTCCTGGTTGGGAAACACCATATATTTT
TRBJ1-3 | - | 15 | - | TRBV21-1 | CASSPEERKGNTIYF | TGTGCCAGCAGCCCCGAGGAAAGAAAAGGAAACACCATATATTTT
TRBJ1-1 | - | 12 | - | TRBV25-1 | CASSTRTTEAFF | TGTGCCAGCAGTACCAGAACCACTGAAGCTTTCTTT
TRBJ2-5 | - | 15 | - | TRBV4-1 | CASSQGPRTQETQYF | TGCGCCAGCAGCCAAGGCCCTCGGACACAAGAGACCCAGTACTTC
TRBJ1-4 | - | 15 | once | TRBV4-1 | CASSLWTETNEKLFF | TGCGCCAGCAGCCTTTGGACAGAGACTAATGAAAAACTGTTTTTT
TRBJ2-6 | - | 18 | - | TRBV5-4 | CASSLARGQVSGANVLTF | TGTGCCAGCAGCTTGGCGCGCGGTCAGGTCTCTGGGGCCAACGTCCTGACTTTC
TRBJ2-7 | - | 14 | - | TRBV27 | CATRPRPDRGEQYF | TGTGCCACCCGACCCCGACCCGACCGGGGAGAGCAGTACTTC
TRBJ2-7 | TRBD2 | 15 | - | TRBV5-1 | CASSAGTSGDYEQYF | TGCGCCAGCAGCGCGGGGACTAGCGGGGACTACGAGCAGTACTTC
TRBJ1-5 | - | 17 | - | TRBV10-3 | CAISEFRGSYSNQPQHF | TGTGCCATCAGTGAGTTTCGCGGCAGTTATAGCAATCAGCCCCAGCATTTT
TRBJ1-2 | TRBD1 | 15 | - | TRBV6-5 | CASSYTDRDTDGYTF | TGTGCCAGCAGTTACACGGACAGGGACACGGATGGCTACACCTTC
TRBJ2-7 | - | 14 | few | TRBV27 | CASSFRALNYEQYF | TGTGCCAGCAGCTTCCGGGCCCTGAACTACGAGCAGTACTTC
TRBJ2-7 | TRBD2 | 13 | - | TRBV10-3 | CAINWTREGEQYF | TGTGCCATCAATTGGACTAGAGAAGGCGAGCAGTACTTC
TRBJ2-3 | - | 14 | few | TRBV6-1 | CASRPLRGTDTQYF | TGTGCCAGCCGTCCCCTTCGGGGCACAGATACGCAGTATTTT
TRBJ2-7 | - | 15 | - | TRBV13 | CASSLAKPGRYEQYF | TGTGCCAGCAGCTTAGCCAAGCCAGGACGCTACGAGCAGTACTTC
TRBJ2-1 | TRBD2 | 14 | - | TRBV6-5 | CARGGTSIDNEQFF | TGTGCCAGGGGAGGGACTAGCATTGACAATGAGCAGTTCTTC
TRBJ1-2 | - | 13 | - | TRBV7-6 | CAARQAANYGYTF | TGTGCCGCAAGACAGGCCGCTAACTATGGCTACACCTTC
TRBJ2-7 | TRBD2 | 15 | - | TRBV9 | CASSVGLAGAYEQYF | TGTGCCAGCAGCGTAGGTCTAGCGGGAGCCTACGAGCAGTACTTC
TRBJ1-5 | - | 12 | - | TRBV30 | CAWSNPNQPQHF | TGTGCCTGGAGTAACCCGAATCAGCCCCAGCATTTT
TRBJ2-6 | - | 18 | - | TRBV5-1 | CASSLNEGVMSGANVLTF | TGCGCCAGCAGCTTAAATGAGGGAGTGATGTCTGGGGCCAACGTCCTGACTTTC
TRBJ1-1 | - | 16 | - | TRBV27 | CASSNLRTSRDTEAFF | TGTGCCAGCAGTAACCTCCGGACAAGCCGCGACACTGAAGCTTTCTTT
TRBJ2-1 | TRBD1 | 15 | - | TRBV6-1 | CASSRPGQGANEQFF | TGTGCCAGCAGTCGACCGGGACAGGGAGCCAATGAGCAGTTCTTC
TRBJ2-5 | - | 14 | - | TRBV27 | CASSLGTGTGTQYF | TGTGCCAGCAGTTTAGGGACGGGGACTGGGACCCAGTACTTC
TRBJ2-3 | - | 13 | - | TRBV9 | CASSAIAAPTQYF | TGTGCCAGCAGCGCCATAGCGGCTCCTACGCAGTATTTT
TRBJ2-1 | TRBD1 | 16 | - | TRBV19 | CASSMGDRGTGNEQFF | TGTGCCAGTAGTATGGGGGACAGGGGGACGGGTAATGAGCAGTTCTTC
TRBJ2-7 | - | 11 | few | TRBV29-1 | CSAALGHEQYF | TGCAGCGCGGCGCTGGGCCACGAGCAGTACTTC
TRBJ2-3 | TRBD2 | 15 | - | TRBV25-1 | CASRTSGRGTDTQYF | TGTGCCAGCAGGACTAGCGGGAGGGGGACAGATACGCAGTATTTT
TRBJ2-7 | TRBD1 | 15 | - | TRBV5-1 | CASSASGTGINEQYF | TGCGCCAGCAGCGCCTCCGGGACAGGGATAAACGAGCAGTACTTC
TRBJ2-7 | TRBD1 | 15 | - | TRBV4-2 | CASSPHGDRTYEQYF | TGTGCCAGCAGCCCCCATGGGGACAGGACTTACGAGCAGTACTTC
TRBJ1-3 | - | 16 | - | TRBV4-2 | CASSQVSGGTGNTIYF | TGTGCCAGCAGCCAAGTATCGGGGGGCACTGGAAACACCATATATTTT
TRBJ1-5 | - | 14 | - | TRBV6-1 | CASKVRGAGQPQHF | TGTGCCAGCAAGGTCCGGGGTGCGGGGCAGCCCCAGCATTTT
TRBJ2-5 | - | 13 | - | TRBV5-4 | CASSIRQEETQYF | TGTGCCAGCAGCATTCGACAGGAAGAGACCCAGTACTTC
TRBJ1-2 | TRBD1 | 13 | few | TRBV2 | CASSQTGVHGYTF | TGTGCCAGCAGTCAAACAGGGGTCCATGGCTACACCTTC
TRBJ2-5 | TRBD2 | 17 | - | TRBV4-2 | CASSQDVLAGGGETQYF | TGTGCCAGCAGCCAAGATGTGTTAGCGGGGGGCGGCGAGACCCAGTACTTC
TRBJ1-1 | - | 13 | - | TRBV11-2 | CASSTHPQTEAFF | TGTGCCAGCAGCACCCACCCCCAGACTGAAGCTTTCTTT
TRBJ1-2 | - | 14 | - | TRBV6-5 | CASSGPGVQYGYTF | TGTGCCAGCAGTGGCCCAGGAGTTCAATATGGCTACACCTTC
TRBJ1-5 | TRBD1 | 17 | - | TRBV2 | CASTIFRGGAGNQPQHF | TGTGCCAGCACCATCTTTAGAGGGGGCGCGGGCAATCAGCCCCAGCATTTT
TRBJ1-3 | - | 16 | - | TRBV10-3 | CAISVGQMGAGNTIYF | TGTGCCATCAGTGTGGGGCAGATGGGAGCTGGAAACACCATATATTTT
TRBJ2-5 | - | 13 | - | TRBV14 | CASSQVSAPTQYF | TGTGCCAGCAGCCAAGTCTCAGCCCCGACCCAGTACTTC
TRBJ2-7 | TRBD2 | 14 | - | TRBV5-4 | CASSPGGLPYEQYF | TGTGCCAGCAGCCCGGGGGGTCTTCCCTACGAGCAGTACTTC
TRBJ1-2 | - | 16 | - | TRBV7-8 | CASSLEPQGRAAGYTF | TGTGCCAGCAGCTTAGAACCCCAGGGCAGGGCGGCCGGCTACACCTTC
TRBJ2-3 | TRBD2 | 15 | - | TRBV25-1 | CASSGTSGATDTQYF | TGTGCCAGCAGCGGGACTAGCGGAGCTACAGATACGCAGTATTTT
TRBJ2-1 | - | 15 | - | TRBV19 | CASSMDGAIYNEQFF | TGTGCCAGTAGTATGGACGGAGCTATTTACAATGAGCAGTTCTTC